This TCR beta chain comes out of a study of monozygotic twins with cystic fibrosis. Overall study results and limits: Unrelated CF individuals shared fewer identical clonotypes than monozygotic CF twins. In this small cohort, shared CDR3 numbers showed no association with age, concordance or disease severity. Co-twins had the most similar V usage for 13 of 16 pairs, J for 8.

CDR3 length: 17 amino acids. The ends were cut back, 0 bases at V and 1 base at J, with 16 bases in the middle. The germline V gene has CDR1 SGHDN and CDR2 FVKESK. Concerning this clone: The antigen is unknown.

Clones were sequenced by immunoSEQ multiplex PCR, and TCRdb holds only the in-frame ones, with some missing. The data contain tens of thousands of clones, under 90% of them singletons. Sequenced input: blood. The sequence was obtained from a girl between 2 and 10 years old with cystic fibrosis. This chain connects TRBV14 to TRBJ2-7; D tentatively reads TRBD1 or TRBD2 (5 bases each). CDR3 loop: CASSQDGDGHRSYEQYF. DNA of the CDR3: TGTGCCAGCAGCCAAGACGGGGACGGACACCGGTCCTACGAGCAGTACTTC. The full variable domain, rest sourced from reference TRBV14 and TRBJ2-7, is EAGVTQFPSHSVIEKGQTVTLRCDPISGHDNLYWYRRVMGKEIKFLLHFVKESKQDESGMPNNRFLAERTGGTYSTLKVQPAELEDSGVYFCASSQDGDGHRSYEQYFGPGTRLTVT.